This TCR beta chain was captured by sequencing in a study of cytomegalovirus exposure and HLA in healthy donors. A word on this clone: Its antigen remains unidentified.

Healthy bone marrow donors made up the donors. Though nominally healthy at sampling, donors likely had unrecorded immune exposures. Study-level results: Versus the approximately 700-donor mean, an Asian-associated ancestry cluster reportedly showed fewer N-insertions in a later analysis. Segments of the TCR beta V type were, in most cases, productive about 87% or about 30% of the time in an earlier analysis.

Primers for the PCR totalled 60 Vbeta and 13 Jbeta. Assay used: immunoSEQ multiplex PCR; TCRdb lists only in-frame clones, some missing. The profile shows some 150,000 clones, 55% to 70% of them singletons. Germline assignment: CDR1 SGDLS and CDR2 YYNGEE. The CDR3 is 15 amino acids. V was clipped by 2 bases and J by 6 bases, with 12 bases between them. This receptor was obtained from a woman aged 25 to 45 in good health and CMV-seropositive. The chain links TRBV9 to TRBJ1-6, with D tentatively TRBD1 (5 bases). What was sequenced was PBMCs. CDR3 DNA: TGTGCCAGCAGCGTCACAGGTACCTTTAATTCACCCCTCCACTTT. Its translation: CASSVTGTFNSPLHF.